Presented here are 10 T cell receptor beta chains from one specimen sequenced in a study of technical replicates of blood from four donors. Data came from immunoSEQ multiplex PCR; TCRdb stores just in-frame clones and leaves some out. Counted here are under 85,000 clones, approximately 86% occurring once; the ten biggest clones make up approximately 5.4%. Sequencing was carried out using PBMCs. All receptors derive from a human donor in good health. Some clones in this sample may be carry-over from other donors' samples.

CDR3 nucleotide sequence: TGCGCCAGCTCCAAGGACAGGAGCACAGATACGCAGTATTTT. Translating gives CASSKDRSTDTQYF. The chain uses TRBV5-1 and TRBJ2-3; 7 bases agree with TRBD1. The germline V gene has CDR1 SGHRS and CDR2 YFSETQ. V dropped 7 bases and J dropped 0; count of bases not matched to a gene: 5. The CDR3 runs to 14 residues. Together with reference TRBV5-1 and TRBJ2-3, the CDR3 gives the full variable domain: KAGVTQTPRYLIKTRGQQVTLSCSPISGHRSVSWYQQTPGQGLQFLFEYFSETQRNKGNFPGRFSGRQFSNSRSEMNVSTLELGDSALYLCASSKDRSTDTQYFGPGTRLTVL.

The chain recombines TRBV7-9 with TRBJ1-6; D is perhaps TRBD1 (6 bases). This CDR3 is 16 amino acids long. Trimming removed 4 bases at V and 7 bases at J, with 17 bases between. From germline, CDR1 is SEHNR and CDR2 FQNEAQ (reference sequence). The CDR3 reads CASSSQTGGFNSPLHF. For the CDR3, the DNA is TGTGCCAGCAGCTCCCAGACAGGCGGTTTCAATTCACCCCTCCACTTT.

The chain is built from TRBV9 and TRBJ2-1, with TRBD2 identical over 10 bases. J lost 1 base, V lost 4 bases, and 8 bases had no gene match. CDR3 length: 17 amino acids. Germline values: CDR1 SGDLS, CDR2 YYNGEE. In DNA, the CDR3 is TGTGCCAGCAGCCCACGACCACTAGCGGGGTCCTACAATGAGCAGTTCTTC. Residues: CASSPRPLAGSYNEQFF.

The CDR3 sequence is CASTGTSGGETGELFF. For the CDR3, the DNA is TGTGCCAGCACCGGGACTAGCGGGGGGGAGACCGGGGAGCTGTTTTTT. This chain joins TRBV19 and TRBJ2-2, with 16 bases fitting TRBD2. The CDR3 has 16 residues. The V and J ends lost 9 bases and 5 bases, in that order; junction bases with no gene match: 6. Germline CDR1 and CDR2: LNHDA and SQIVND (reference sequence).

The genes are TRBV15 and TRBJ1-4; D unresolved. With 1 base removed from V and 7 bases from J, the gap between germline ends came to 4 bases. This CDR3 is 12 amino acids long. CDR1 is LNHNV, CDR2 YYDKDF, per germline (reference sequence). CDR3 amino acids: CATSRGGEKLFF. CDR3 in DNA: TGTGCCACCAGCAGAGGAGGTGAAAAACTGTTTTTT.

The gene calls are TRBV15 and TRBJ2-7; a weak D match, TRBD2 (6 bases). Germline values: CDR1 LNHNV, CDR2 YYDKDF (reference sequence). The CDR3 extends over 14 amino acids. Trimming cost V 4 bases and J 5 bases, with 15 bases left between them. CDR3 sequence reads: CATSMEGPPHEQYF. The CDR3, as DNA: TGTGCCACCAGCATGGAGGGTCCGCCCCACGAGCAGTACTTC. Full variable domain (rest looked up from reference TRBV15 and TRBJ2-7): DAMVIQNPRYQVTQFGKPVTLSCSQTLNHNVMYWYQQKSSQAPKLLFHYYDKDFNNEADTPDNFQSRRPNTSFCFLDIRSPGLGDTAMYLCATSMEGPPHEQYFGPGTRLTVT.

This clone was counted a single time. The V gene is TRBV27, the J gene TRBJ2-7; a weak D match, TRBD2 (6 bases). The germline V gene has CDR1 MNHEY and CDR2 SMNVEV (reference sequence). V shed 5 bases and J shed 5 bases, with 16 bases lying between them. This CDR3 spans 14 amino acids. CDR3 in amino acids: CASSPQGGLHEQYF. In DNA form, the CDR3 reads TGTGCCAGCAGTCCCCAGGGAGGCCTCCACGAGCAGTACTTC.

The chain carries TRBV11-2 and TRBJ2-1; TRBD2 matches 12 bases. V dropped 6 bases and J dropped 5; count of bases not matched to a gene: 2. Germline CDR1 SGHAT, CDR2 FQNNGV. CDR3 length equals 14 residues. The CDR3 reads CASSWTSGDNEQFF. In DNA, the CDR3 is TGTGCCAGCAGTTGGACTAGCGGGGACAATGAGCAGTTCTTC. Combining the CDR3 with reference TRBV11-2 and TRBJ2-1 gives the whole variable domain EAGVAQSPRYKIIEKRQSVAFWCNPISGHATLYWYQQILGQGPKLLIQFQNNGVVDDSQLPKDRFSAERLKGVDSTLKIQPAKLEDSAVYLCASSWTSGDNEQFFGPGTRLTVL.

The rearrangement uses TRBV9 and TRBJ2-5, with 15 nucleotides matching TRBD2. J was trimmed by 11 bases and V by 4 bases; bases with no gene match: 6. Germline loops: CDR1 SGDLS, CDR2 YYNGEE. The CDR3 loop spans 14 amino acids. CDR3 residues: CASSPGTSGRTQYF. CDR3 sequence (DNA): TGTGCCAGCAGCCCCGGGACTAGCGGGAGGACTCAGTACTTC.

The chain couples TRBV6-5 to TRBJ2-7, with 7 bases fitting TRBD1. V was clipped by 5 bases and J by 3 bases; unmatched bases: 7. Per germline, CDR1 MNHEY and CDR2 SVGAGI. The CDR3 is 14 amino acids. The CDR3 sequence: CASSNQRQGYEQYF. In DNA form, the CDR3 reads TGTGCCAGCAGTAACCAACGACAGGGCTACGAGCAGTACTTC.